The clone carrying this TCR beta chain was observed many times. The antigen is unknown. The junction and the germline gene differ at one end; a read error may be behind it. The source of the sample is a study of T cells in Graves' hyperthyroidism and ophthalmopathy. General study findings and limits: In the blood, most expanded thyroid clonotypes above 0.001 appeared as well.

The CDR3 spans 11 residues. Per germline, CDR1 SGHTA and CDR2 FQGNSA. Those patients with uncontrolled infection, other autoimmune disease, pregnancy or lactation were excluded. Blood was drawn at first hyperthyroidism diagnosis, before any ophthalmopathy symptoms. Fresh peripheral blood, roughly 10 ml, was the source of the PBMCs. What was amplified from RNA transcripts were TCR beta CDR3 regions. The TCR CDR3 first-round RT-PCR relied on the HTBI primer set. Via MiXCR, TCRdb re-called the multiplex PCR reads, giving one row per CDR3 protein. There are nearly 600,000 distinct CDR3 sequences in the sample; around 13% occur only once, and under 7% lies in the top ten.

This chain uses TRBV7-2 with TRBJ2-2, with a possible D match to TRBD1 (7 bases). This receptor was obtained from a woman under 40 with Graves' hyperthyroidism that later progressed to Graves' ophthalmopathy. Sequences were obtained from blood. In DNA, the CDR3 is TGTGCCAGCAGCTTAGGAGGGGGCGGGGTTTTT. Translating it yields CASSLGGGGVF.